The 2 T cell receptor beta chains in this list originate from one sample, sequenced in a study of T cell responses to AZD1222 COVID-19 vaccine. Assay: immunoSEQ multiplex PCR; the TCRdb copy retains only in-frame clones and omits some. The sample holds under 95,000 clones, just over 85% seen once. The sequences come from peripheral blood, collected on day 0 of AZD1222 vaccination. Every receptor here comes from an adult in good health.

The V gene is TRBV6-6, the J gene TRBJ2-7; D not resolved. The CDR3 consists of 13 residues. V dropped 7 bases and J dropped 3 bases, with 13 bases sitting between them. CDR1 MNHNY and CDR2 SVGAGI come from the germline V gene (reference sequence). The CDR3 region is CASNAFPGYEQYF. The CDR3 DNA is TGTGCCAGCAATGCGTTTCCCGGCTACGAGCAGTACTTC.

This clone was seen only once. The V gene is TRBV20-1, the J gene TRBJ2-1; 7 positions agree with TRBD2. The junction had 7 bases not matched to a gene; V was cut back by 3 bases and J by 2 bases. There are 15 residues in the CDR3. CDR1 is DFQATT and CDR2 is SNEGSKA in the germline V gene (reference sequence). CDR3 amino acids: CSASRGTKTYNEQFF. In DNA form, the CDR3 reads TGCAGTGCTAGTCGTGGGACTAAAACCTACAATGAGCAGTTCTTC.